A selection of T cell receptor beta chains follows, all from one sample in a study of T cells in Graves' hyperthyroidism and ophthalmopathy. TCRdb re-analysed the multiplex PCR reads in MiXCR, keeping a single row per CDR3 protein. The sample lists approximately 500,000 distinct CDR3 sequences; 46% were seen once. Source material: peripheral blood or thyroid tissue (not recorded which). Source of these receptors: a woman aged 18-29 years with Graves' hyperthyroidism. CDR3s include the opening cysteine and the closing phenylalanine or tryptophan. The D gene is left open where the match is weak. Size values are once, few and many counts, or a class for expanded clones, and some rows have none.

V,D,size,J,CDR3,DNA
TRBV29-1,-,many,TRBJ2-6,CSVEERGSGANVLTF,TGCAGCGTTGAAGAACGGGGGAGTGGGGCCAACGTCCTGACTTTC
TRBV11-2,TRBD1,-,TRBJ1-5,CASSQDWDRGPRQPQHF,TGTGCCAGCAGCCAAGACTGGGACAGGGGTCCGCGACAGCCCCAGCATTTT
TRBV6-5,TRBD1,-,TRBJ1-2,CASSYTDRWDGYTF,TGTGCCAGCAGTTATACGGACAGGTGGGATGGCTACACCTTC
TRBV15,-,-,TRBJ2-7,CATSPNSGSGELYF,TGTGCCACCAGCCCTAATTCAGGGTCCGGGGAGCTGTACTTC
TRBV19,-,many,TRBJ1-1,CASTNGDFPGGAFF,TGTGCCAGTACCAATGGGGACTTCCCCGGCGGAGCTTTCTTT
TRBV10-3,TRBD2,-,TRBJ2-3,CASSPPGGWDTQYF,TGTGCCAGCAGCCCCCCGGGGGGTTGGGATACGCAGTATTTT
TRBV24-1,-,-,TRBJ2-1,CATSQRLLNEQFF,TGTGCCACCAGTCAGAGACTCCTCAATGAGCAGTTCTTC
TRBV20-1,TRBD1,-,TRBJ1-1,CSARATGTGGTEAFF,TGCAGTGCTAGGGCTACCGGGACAGGGGGCACTGAAGCTTTCTTT
TRBV2,TRBD1,few,TRBJ1-2,CASRGGRRSVYGYTF,TGTGCCAGCCGAGGGGGCCGGCGCTCCGTCTATGGCTACACCTTC
TRBV7-2,TRBD2,once,TRBJ2-5,CASSSLRREEETQYF,TGTGCCAGCAGCTCTTTAAGACGGGAGGAAGAGACCCAGTACTTC
TRBV6-1,-,many,TRBJ2-7,CASRVTADSSYEQYF,TGTGCCAGCAGGGTTACAGCGGACAGCTCCTACGAGCAGTACTTC
TRBV7-9,TRBD1,many,TRBJ1-4,CASSTRTGAEKLFF,TGTGCCAGCAGCACCCGGACAGGGGCCGAAAAACTGTTTTTT
TRBV27,TRBD1,many,TRBJ1-1,CASSGGAGGTEAFF,TGTGCCAGCAGTGGAGGGGCAGGGGGCACTGAAGCTTTCTTT
TRBV20-1,-,many,TRBJ2-5,CSAHRDGRETQYF,TGCAGTGCGCACCGGGACGGACGAGAGACCCAGTACTTC
TRBV7-9,-,many,TRBJ2-2,CASAVGETGELFF,TGTGCCAGCGCGGTTGGGGAAACCGGGGAGCTGTTTTTT
TRBV20-1,TRBD2,-,TRBJ2-7,CSVSGLAGVEQYF,TGCAGTGTTTCGGGACTAGCGGGAGTCGAGCAGTACTTC